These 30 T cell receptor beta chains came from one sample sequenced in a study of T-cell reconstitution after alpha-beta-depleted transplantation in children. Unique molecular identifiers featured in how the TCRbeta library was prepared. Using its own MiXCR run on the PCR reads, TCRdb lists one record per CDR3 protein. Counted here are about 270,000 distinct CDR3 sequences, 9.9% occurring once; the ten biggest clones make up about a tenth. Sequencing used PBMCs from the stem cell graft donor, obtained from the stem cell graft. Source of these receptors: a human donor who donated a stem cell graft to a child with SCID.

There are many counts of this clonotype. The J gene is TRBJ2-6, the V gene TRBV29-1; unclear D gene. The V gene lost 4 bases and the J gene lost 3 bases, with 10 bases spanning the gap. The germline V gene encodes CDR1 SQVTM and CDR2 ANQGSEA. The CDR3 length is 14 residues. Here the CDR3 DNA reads TGCAGCGTTGCTTTGGGGAATGGGGCCAACGTCCTGACTTTC. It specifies CSVALGNGANVLTF.

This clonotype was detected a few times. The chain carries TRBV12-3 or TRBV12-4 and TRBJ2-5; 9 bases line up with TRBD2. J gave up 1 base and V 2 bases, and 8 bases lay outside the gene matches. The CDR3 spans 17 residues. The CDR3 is CASSLTLRGGPQETQYF. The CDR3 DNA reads TGTGCCAGCAGTTTAACGTTGCGGGGGGGCCCCCAAGAGACCCAGTACTTC.

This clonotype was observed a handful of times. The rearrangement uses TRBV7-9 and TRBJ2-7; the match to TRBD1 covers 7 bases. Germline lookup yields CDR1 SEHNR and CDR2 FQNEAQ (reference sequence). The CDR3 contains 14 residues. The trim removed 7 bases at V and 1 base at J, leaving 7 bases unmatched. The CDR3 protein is CASTFGTASYEQYF. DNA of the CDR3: TGTGCCAGCACCTTCGGGACAGCTTCCTACGAGCAGTACTTC.

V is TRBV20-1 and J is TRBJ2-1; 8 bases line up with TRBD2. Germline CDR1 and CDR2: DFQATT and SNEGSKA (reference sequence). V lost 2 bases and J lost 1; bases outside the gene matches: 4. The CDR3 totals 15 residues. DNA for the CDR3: TGCAGTGCTAGACCGGGGGGGATGTCCTACAATGAGCAGTTCTTC. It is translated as CSARPGGMSYNEQFF.

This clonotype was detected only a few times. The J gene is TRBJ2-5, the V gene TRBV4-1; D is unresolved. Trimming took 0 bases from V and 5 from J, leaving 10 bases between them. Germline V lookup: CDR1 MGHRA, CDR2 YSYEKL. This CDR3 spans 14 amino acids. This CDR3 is CASSQDGVLETQYF. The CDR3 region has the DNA TGCGCCAGCAGCCAAGATGGGGTTTTGGAGACCCAGTACTTC.

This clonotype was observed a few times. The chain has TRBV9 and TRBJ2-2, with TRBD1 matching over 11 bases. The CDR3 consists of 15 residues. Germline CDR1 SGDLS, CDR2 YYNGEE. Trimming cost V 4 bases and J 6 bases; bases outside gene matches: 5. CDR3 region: CASSSGQGGSGELFF. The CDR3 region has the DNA TGTGCCAGCAGCTCGGGACAGGGGGGATCCGGGGAGCTGTTTTTT.

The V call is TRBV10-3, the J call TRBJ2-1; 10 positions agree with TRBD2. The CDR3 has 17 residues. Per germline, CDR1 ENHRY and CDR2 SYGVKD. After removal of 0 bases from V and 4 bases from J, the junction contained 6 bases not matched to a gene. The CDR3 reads CAISESGKLAGYNEQFF. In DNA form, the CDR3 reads TGTGCCATCAGTGAGTCGGGGAAACTAGCGGGGTACAATGAGCAGTTCTTC.

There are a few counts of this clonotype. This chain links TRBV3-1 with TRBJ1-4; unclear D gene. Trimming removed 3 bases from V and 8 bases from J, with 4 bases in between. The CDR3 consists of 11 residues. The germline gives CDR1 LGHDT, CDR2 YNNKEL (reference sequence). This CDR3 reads CASSHQEKLFF. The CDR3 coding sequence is TGTGCCAGCAGCCACCAGGAAAAACTGTTTTTT.

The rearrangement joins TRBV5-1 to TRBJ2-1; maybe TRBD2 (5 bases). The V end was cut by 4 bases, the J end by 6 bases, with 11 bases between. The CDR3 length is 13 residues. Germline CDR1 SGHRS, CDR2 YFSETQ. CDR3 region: CASSIGSRNEQFF. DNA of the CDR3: TGCGCCAGCAGCATTGGGAGCCGCAATGAGCAGTTCTTC.

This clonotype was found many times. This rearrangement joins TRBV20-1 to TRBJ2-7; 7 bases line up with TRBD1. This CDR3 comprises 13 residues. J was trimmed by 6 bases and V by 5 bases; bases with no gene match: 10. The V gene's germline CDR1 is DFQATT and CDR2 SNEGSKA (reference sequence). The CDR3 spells CSAPRRGRSEQYF. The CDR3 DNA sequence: TGCAGTGCTCCTCGTAGGGGGCGTTCCGAGCAGTACTTC.

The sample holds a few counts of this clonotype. Here the CDR3 reads CASSPRKGPGYTF. CDR3 sequence (DNA): TGTGCCAGCAGTCCCCGCAAGGGGCCTGGCTACACCTTC. The chain employs TRBV12-3 or TRBV12-4 and TRBJ1-2, with a weak D call TRBD1 (5 bases). V lost 5 bases to trimming and J lost 7 bases, with 14 bases between them. This CDR3 is 13 amino acids long.

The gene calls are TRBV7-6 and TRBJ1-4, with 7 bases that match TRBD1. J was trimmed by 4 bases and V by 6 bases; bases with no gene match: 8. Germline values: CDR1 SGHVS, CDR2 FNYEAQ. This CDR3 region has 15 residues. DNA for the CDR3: TGTGCCAGCAGTTCGGGGACAGCGATTAATGAAAAACTGTTTTTT. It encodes CASSSGTAINEKLFF. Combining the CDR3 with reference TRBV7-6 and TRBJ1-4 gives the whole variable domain GAGVSQSPRYKVTKRGQDVALRCDPISGHVSLYWYRQALGQGPEFLTYFNYEAQQDKSGLPNDRFSAERPEGSISTLTIQRTEQRDSAMYRCASSSGTAINEKLFFGSGTQLSVL.

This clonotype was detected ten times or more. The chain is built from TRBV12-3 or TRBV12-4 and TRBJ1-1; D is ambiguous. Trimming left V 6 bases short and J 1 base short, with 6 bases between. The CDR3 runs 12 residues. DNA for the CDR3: TGTGCCAGCAGCCTAGAGAACACTGAAGCTTTCTTT. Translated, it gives CASSLENTEAFF.

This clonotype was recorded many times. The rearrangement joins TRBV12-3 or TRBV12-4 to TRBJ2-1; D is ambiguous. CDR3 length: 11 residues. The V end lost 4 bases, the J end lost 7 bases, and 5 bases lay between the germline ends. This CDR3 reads CASSYGNEQFF. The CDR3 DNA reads TGTGCCAGCAGTTACGGGAATGAGCAGTTCTTC.

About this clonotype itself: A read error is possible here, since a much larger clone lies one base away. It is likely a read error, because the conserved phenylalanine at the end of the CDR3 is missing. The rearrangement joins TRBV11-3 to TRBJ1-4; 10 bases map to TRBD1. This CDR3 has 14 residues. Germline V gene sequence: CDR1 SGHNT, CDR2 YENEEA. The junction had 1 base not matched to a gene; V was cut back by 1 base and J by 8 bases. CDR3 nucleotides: TGTGCCAGCAGCTTAGGACAGGGGGCAGAAAAACTGTTTATT. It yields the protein CASSLGQGAEKLFI.

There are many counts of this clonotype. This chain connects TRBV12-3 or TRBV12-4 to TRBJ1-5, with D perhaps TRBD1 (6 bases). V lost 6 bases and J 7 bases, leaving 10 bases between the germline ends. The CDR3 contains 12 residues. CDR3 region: CASSPGAQPQHF. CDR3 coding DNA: TGTGCCAGCAGCCCAGGGGCCCAGCCCCAGCATTTT.

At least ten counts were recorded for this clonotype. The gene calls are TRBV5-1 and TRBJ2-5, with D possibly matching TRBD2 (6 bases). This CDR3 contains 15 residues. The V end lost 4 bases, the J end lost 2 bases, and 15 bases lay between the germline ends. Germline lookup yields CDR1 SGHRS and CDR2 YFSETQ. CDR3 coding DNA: TGCGCCAGCAGCGGAGGAGGGGAGATACAAGAGACCCAGTACTTC. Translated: CASSGGGEIQETQYF.

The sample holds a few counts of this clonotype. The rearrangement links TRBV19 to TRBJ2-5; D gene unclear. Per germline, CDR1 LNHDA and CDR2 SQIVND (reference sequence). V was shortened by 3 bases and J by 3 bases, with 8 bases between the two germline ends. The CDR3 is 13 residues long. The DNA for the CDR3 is TGTGCCAGTAGTATTTACGGAGAAGAGACCCAGTACTTC. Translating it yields CASSIYGEETQYF.

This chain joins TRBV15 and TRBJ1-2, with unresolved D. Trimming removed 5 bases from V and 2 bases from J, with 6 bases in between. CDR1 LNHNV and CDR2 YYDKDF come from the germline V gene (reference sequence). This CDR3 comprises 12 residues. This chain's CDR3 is CATSQDNYGYTF. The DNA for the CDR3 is TGTGCCACCAGCCAGGACAACTATGGCTACACCTTC.

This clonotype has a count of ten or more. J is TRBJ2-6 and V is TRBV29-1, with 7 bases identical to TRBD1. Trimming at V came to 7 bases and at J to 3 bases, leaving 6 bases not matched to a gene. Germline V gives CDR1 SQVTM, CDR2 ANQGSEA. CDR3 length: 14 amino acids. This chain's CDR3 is CSARQGDGANVLTF. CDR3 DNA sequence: TGCAGCGCTAGACAGGGCGATGGGGCCAACGTCCTGACTTTC.

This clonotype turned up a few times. The CDR3 loop reads CASSVGGGLAKNIQYF. In DNA, the CDR3 is TGTGCCAGCAGCGTAGGAGGGGGGTTAGCCAAAAACATTCAGTACTTC. The chain couples TRBV9 to TRBJ2-4; D might be TRBD1 or TRBD2, each matching 6 bases. Trimming left V 0 bases short and J 0 bases short, with 10 bases between. The CDR3 loop spans 16 amino acids. Looked up from germline, CDR1 is SGDLS and CDR2 is YYNGEE.

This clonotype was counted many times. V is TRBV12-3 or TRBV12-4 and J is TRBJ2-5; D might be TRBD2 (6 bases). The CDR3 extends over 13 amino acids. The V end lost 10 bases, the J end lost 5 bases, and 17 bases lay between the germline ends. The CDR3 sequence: CATRRGGRETQYF. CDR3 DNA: TGTGCCACACGACGCGGAGGGAGGGAGACCCAGTACTTC.

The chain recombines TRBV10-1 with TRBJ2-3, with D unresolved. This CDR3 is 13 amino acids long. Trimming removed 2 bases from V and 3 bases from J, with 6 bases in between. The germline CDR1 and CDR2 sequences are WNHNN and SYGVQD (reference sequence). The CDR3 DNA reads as TGCGCCAGCAGTGAGACGATGACAGATACGCAGTATTTT. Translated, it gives CASSETMTDTQYF.

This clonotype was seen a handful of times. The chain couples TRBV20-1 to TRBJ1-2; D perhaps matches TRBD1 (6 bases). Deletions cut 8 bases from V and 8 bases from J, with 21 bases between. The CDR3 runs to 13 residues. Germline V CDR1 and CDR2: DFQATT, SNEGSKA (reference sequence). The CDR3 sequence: CSPRDIQMTGYTF. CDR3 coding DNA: TGCAGTCCCCGGGACATTCAAATGACGGGCTACACCTTC.

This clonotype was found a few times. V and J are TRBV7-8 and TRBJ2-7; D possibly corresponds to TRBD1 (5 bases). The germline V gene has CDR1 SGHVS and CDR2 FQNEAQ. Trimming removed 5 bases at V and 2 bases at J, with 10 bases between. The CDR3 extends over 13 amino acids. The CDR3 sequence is CASSHTGTYEQYF. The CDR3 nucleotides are TGTGCCAGCAGCCACACAGGAACCTACGAGCAGTACTTC.

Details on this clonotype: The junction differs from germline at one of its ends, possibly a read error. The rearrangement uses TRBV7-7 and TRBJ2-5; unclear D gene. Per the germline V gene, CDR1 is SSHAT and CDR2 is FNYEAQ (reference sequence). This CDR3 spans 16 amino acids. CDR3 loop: CASSLVSDGPRETQYF. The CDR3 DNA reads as TGTGCTAGCAGCTTAGTCAGTGACGGGCCCAGAGAGACCCAGTACTTC. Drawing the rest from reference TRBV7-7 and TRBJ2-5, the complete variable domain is GAGVSQSPRYKVTKRGQDVTLRCDPISSHATLYWYQQALGQGPEFLTYFNYEAQPDKSGLPSDRFSAERPEGSISTLTIQRTEQRDSAMYRCASSLVSDGPRETQYFGPGTRLLVL.

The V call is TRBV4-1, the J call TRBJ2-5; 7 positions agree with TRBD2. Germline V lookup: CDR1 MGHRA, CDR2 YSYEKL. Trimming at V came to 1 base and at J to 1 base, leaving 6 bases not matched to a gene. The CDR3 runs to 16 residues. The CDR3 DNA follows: TGCGCCAGCAGCCAAGTTCTAGCGGCCTCCCAAGAGACCCAGTACTTC. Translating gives CASSQVLAASQETQYF.

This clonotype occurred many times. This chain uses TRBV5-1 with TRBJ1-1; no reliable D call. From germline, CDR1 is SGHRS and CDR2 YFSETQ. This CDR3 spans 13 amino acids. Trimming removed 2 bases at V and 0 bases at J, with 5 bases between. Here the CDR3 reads CASSFQLNTEAFF. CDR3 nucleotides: TGCGCCAGCAGCTTCCAGCTGAACACTGAAGCTTTCTTT.

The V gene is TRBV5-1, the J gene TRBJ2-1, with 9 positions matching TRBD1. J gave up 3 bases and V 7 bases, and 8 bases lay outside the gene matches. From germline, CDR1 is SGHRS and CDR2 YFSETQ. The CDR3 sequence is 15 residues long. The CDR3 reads CASWRTGGIYNEQFF. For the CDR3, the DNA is TGCGCCAGCTGGCGAACAGGGGGCATCTACAATGAGCAGTTCTTC.

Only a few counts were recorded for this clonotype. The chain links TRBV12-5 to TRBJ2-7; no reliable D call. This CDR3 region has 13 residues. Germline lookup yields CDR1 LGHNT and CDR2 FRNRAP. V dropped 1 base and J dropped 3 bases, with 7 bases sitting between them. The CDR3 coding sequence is TGTGCTAGTGGTTTGGCAGTCCACTACGAGCAGTACTTC. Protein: CASGLAVHYEQYF.